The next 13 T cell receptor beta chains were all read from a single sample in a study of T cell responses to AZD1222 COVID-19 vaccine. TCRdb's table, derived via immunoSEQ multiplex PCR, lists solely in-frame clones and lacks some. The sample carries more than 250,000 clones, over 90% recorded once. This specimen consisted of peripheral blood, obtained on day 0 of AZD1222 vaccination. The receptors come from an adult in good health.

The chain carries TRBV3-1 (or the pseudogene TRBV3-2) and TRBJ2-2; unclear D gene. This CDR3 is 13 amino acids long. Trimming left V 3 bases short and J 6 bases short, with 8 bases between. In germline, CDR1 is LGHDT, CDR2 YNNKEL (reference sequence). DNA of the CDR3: TGTGCCAGCAGCCAGACATCGTCCGGGGAGCTGTTTTTT. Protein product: CASSQTSSGELFF.

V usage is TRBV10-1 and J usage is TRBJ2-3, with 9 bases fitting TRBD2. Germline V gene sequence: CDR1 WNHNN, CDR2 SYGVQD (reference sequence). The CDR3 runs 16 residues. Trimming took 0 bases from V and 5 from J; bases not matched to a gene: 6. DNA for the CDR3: TGCGCCAGCAGTGAGTCTGCGGGGGGGCCTGTAGATACGCAGTATTTT. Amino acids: CASSESAGGPVDTQYF.

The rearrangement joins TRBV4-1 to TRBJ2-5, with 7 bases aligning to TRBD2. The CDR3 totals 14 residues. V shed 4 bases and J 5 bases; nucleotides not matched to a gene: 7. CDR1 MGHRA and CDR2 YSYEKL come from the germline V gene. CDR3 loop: CASSPQREGETQYF. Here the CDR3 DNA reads TGCGCCAGCAGCCCTCAGAGGGAGGGGGAGACCCAGTACTTC.

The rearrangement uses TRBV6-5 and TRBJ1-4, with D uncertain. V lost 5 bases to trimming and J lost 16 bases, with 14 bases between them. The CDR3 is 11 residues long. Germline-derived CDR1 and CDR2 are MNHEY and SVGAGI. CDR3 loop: CASSTQSEAFF. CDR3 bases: TGTGCCAGCAGTACGCAGTCGGAGGCGTTTTTT.

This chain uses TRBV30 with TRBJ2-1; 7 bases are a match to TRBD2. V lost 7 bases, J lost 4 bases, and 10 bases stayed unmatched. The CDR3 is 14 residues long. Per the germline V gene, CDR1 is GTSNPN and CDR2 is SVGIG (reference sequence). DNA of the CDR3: TGTGCCTCCTCGGTTGGGGGGGGGTACAATGAGCAGTTCTTC. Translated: CASSVGGGYNEQFF.

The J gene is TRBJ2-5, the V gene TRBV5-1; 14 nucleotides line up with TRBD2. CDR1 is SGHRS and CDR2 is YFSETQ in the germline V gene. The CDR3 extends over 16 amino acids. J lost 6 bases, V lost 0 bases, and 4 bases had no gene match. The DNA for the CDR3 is TGCGCCAGCAGCTTGGTAGGGACTAGCGGGGGCAAGACCCAGTACTTC. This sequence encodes CASSLVGTSGGKTQYF.

As DNA, the CDR3 is TGCGCCAGCAGCTTGGAAGTGAGGGGGCGCGGTAACTATGGCTACACCTTC. Translated: CASSLEVRGRGNYGYTF. The chain carries TRBV5-1 and TRBJ1-2, with 7 bases that match TRBD1. J gave up 1 base and V 0 bases, and 9 bases lay outside the gene matches. The CDR3 has 17 amino acids. Germline V gives CDR1 SGHRS, CDR2 YFSETQ.

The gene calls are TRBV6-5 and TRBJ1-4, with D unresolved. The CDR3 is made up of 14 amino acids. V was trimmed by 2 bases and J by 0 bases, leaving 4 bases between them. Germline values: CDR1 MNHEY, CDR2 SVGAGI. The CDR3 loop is CASSYRATNEKLFF. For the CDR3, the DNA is TGTGCCAGCAGTTACAGAGCAACTAATGAAAAACTGTTTTTT.

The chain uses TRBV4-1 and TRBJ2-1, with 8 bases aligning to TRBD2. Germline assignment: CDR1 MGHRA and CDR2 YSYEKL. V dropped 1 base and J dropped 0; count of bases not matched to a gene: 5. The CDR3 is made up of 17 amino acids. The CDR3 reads CASSQVLAGVSYNEQFF. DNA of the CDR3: TGCGCCAGCAGCCAAGTTCTAGCGGGTGTCTCCTACAATGAGCAGTTCTTC.

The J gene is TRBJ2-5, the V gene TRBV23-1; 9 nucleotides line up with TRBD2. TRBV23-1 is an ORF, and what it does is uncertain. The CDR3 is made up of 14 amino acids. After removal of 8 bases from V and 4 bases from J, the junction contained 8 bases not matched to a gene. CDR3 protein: CASPKGRGGETQYF. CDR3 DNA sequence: TGCGCCAGCCCAAAAGGGCGGGGGGGAGAGACCCAGTACTTC.

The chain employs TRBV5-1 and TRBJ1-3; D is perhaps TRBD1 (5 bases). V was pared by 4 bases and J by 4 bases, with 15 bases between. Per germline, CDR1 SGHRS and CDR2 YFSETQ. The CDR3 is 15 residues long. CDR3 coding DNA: TGCGCCAGCAGCGATGGAGGGAGGGGAGGAAACACCATATATTTT. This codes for CASSDGGRGGNTIYF.

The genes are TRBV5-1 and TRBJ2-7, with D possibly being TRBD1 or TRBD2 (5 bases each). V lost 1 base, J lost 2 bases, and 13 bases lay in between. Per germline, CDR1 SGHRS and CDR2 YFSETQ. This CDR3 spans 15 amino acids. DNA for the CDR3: TGCGCCAGCAGCTTGACCGGGACGGACGCCTACGAGCAGTACTTC. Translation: CASSLTGTDAYEQYF.

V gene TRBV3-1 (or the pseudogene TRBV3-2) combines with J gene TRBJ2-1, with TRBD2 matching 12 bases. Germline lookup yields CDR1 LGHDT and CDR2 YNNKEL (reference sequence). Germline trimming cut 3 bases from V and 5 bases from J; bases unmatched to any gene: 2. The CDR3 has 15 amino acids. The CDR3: CASSHRTSGDNEQFF. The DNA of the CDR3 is TGTGCCAGCAGCCACAGGACTAGCGGGGACAATGAGCAGTTCTTC.